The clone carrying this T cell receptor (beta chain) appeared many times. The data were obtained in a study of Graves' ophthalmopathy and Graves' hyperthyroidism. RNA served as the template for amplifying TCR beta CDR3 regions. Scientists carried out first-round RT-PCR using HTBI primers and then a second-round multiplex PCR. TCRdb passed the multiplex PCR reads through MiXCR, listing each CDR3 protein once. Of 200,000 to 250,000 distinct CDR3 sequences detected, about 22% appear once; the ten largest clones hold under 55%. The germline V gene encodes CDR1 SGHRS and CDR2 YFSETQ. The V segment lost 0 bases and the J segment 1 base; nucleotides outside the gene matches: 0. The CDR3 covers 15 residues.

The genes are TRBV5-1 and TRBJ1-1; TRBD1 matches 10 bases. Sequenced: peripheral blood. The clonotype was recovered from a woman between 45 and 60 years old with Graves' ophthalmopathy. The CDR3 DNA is TGCGCCAGCAGCTTGGGGGACAGGGGGAACACTGAAGCTTTCTTT. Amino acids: CASSLGDRGNTEAFF. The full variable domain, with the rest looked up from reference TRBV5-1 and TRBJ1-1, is KAGVTQTPRYLIKTRGQQVTLSCSPISGHRSVSWYQQTPGQGLQFLFEYFSETQRNKGNFPGRFSGRQFSNSRSEMNVSTLELGDSALYLCASSLGDRGNTEAFFGQGTRLTVV.